This T cell receptor (beta chain) was recovered during a study of spatial heterogeneity in lung cancer. Study-wide results and limits: Blood showed ubiquitous tumor TCRs more often at resection than at routine follow-up.

This CDR3 is built from 13 residues. The V end lost 3 bases, the J end lost 3 bases, and 5 bases lay between the germline ends. Germline values: CDR1 MGHDK, CDR2 SYGVNS. The time point here: sample taken at primary tumor resection. Without sorting, whole RNA was sequenced from tumor, nontumor lung or frozen PBMC. This clonotype has a count of ten or more. Antigen specificity is unknown. Every cDNA TCR molecule received its own unique molecular identifier. One entry per CDR3 protein results from TCRdb running MiXCR on the 5' RACE reads. The data hold some 2,000 distinct CDR3 sequences, with around 17% observed a single time.

The source material was PBMCs, sampled at surgery. The V and J genes are TRBV25-1 and TRBJ2-2; D possibly corresponds to TRBD2 (5 bases). The TCR originated in a male donor with early-stage non-small cell lung cancer. As DNA, the CDR3 is TGTGCCAGCAGTGAGCGGGACACCGGGGAGCTGTTTTTT. Its translation is CASSERDTGELFF.